This T cell receptor (beta chain) is from a study of cytomegalovirus exposure and HLA in healthy donors. Study-level points and caveats: Cytomegalovirus status was reportedly diagnosed by the classifier with high sensitivity and specificity. 150 to 200 TCR beta chains were listed as cytomegalovirus-associated.

After removal of 4 bases from V and 0 bases from J, the junction contained 2 bases not matched to a gene. Germline values: CDR1 SNHLY, CDR2 FYNNEI. This CDR3 spans 15 amino acids. Note on this clone: Its antigen is unidentified.

With 60 Vbeta and 13 Jbeta primers, the PCR was carried out. As handled by the study authors: There were about 80 million unique TCR beta chains by a later count, and some 11 million of them were shared. Clones were read by immunoSEQ multiplex PCR, and TCRdb kept only the in-frame ones, dropping some. V and J calls and clone size come straight from that table; D and trimming were deduced from the DNA. Among roughly 110,000 clones listed, more than 75% were seen once. The chain employs TRBV2 and TRBJ2-3, with 9 bases identical to TRBD2. Sequencing used PBMCs. The sequence was collected from a woman in her forties or fifties in good health and CMV-seropositive. The CDR3 spells CASSALAGSTDTQYF. The CDR3 DNA reads TGTGCCAGCAGTGCACTAGCGGGTAGCACAGATACGCAGTATTTT.